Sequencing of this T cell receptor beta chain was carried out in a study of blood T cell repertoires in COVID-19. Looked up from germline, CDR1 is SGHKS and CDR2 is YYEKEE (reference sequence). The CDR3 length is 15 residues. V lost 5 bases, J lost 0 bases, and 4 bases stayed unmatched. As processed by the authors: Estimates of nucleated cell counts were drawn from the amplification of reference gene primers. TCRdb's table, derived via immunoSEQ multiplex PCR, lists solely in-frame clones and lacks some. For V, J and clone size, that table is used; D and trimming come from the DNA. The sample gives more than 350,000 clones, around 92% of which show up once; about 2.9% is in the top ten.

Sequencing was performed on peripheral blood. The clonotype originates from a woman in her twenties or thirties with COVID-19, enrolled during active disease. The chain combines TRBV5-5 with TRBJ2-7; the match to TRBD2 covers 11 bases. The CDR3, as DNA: TGTGCCAGCAGGCCTAGCGGGGGGAGCTCCTACGAGCAGTACGTC. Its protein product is CASRPSGGSSYEQYV.